The clone carrying this TCR beta chain was recorded many times. Its target is unknown. J gave up 8 bases and V 1 base, and 6 bases lay outside the gene matches. Germline CDR1 SGDLS, CDR2 YYNGEE. The CDR3 sequence is 15 residues long. Whole-study results and caveats: Tumor memory CD4+ T cell TCR gene usage was found to cluster with blood and lymph node memory CD4+ cells and with lymph node naive CD4+ cells.

Treg sorting used a CD4+CD25+CD127-/low gate. Semi-nested PCR with Nested Universal Primer A followed constant-region reverse priming of full-length variable regions. Using its own MiXCR run on the 5' RACE reads, TCRdb lists one record per CDR3 protein. The sample records 35,000 to 50,000 distinct CDR3 sequences, 22% being singletons. The clonotype was recovered from a female donor with breast cancer. Sequencing was carried out using Tregs sorted from a lymph node. The chain employs TRBV9 and TRBJ2-1, with 10 bases that match TRBD2. This CDR3 is CASSVSPSGSHEQFF. The CDR3 bases are TGTGCCAGCAGCGTATCTCCTAGCGGGAGTCATGAGCAGTTCTTC.